A single sample gave rise to the 20 T cell receptor beta chains below, sequenced in a study of cytomegalovirus exposure and HLA in healthy donors. Amplification used 60 Vbeta primers and 13 Jbeta primers. Here immunoSEQ multiplex PCR was the method, and the copy in TCRdb shows in-frame clones only, minus some. The sample has about 120,000 clones, almost 85% seen once. Source material: PBMCs. These receptors all come from a woman between 18 and 29 years old in good health and CMV-seronegative.

The V call is TRBV7-6, the J call TRBJ2-5; TRBD2 agrees at 8 bases. Germline V gene lookup returns CDR1 SGHVS and CDR2 FNYEAQ. CDR3 length: 13 residues. With 6 bases clipped from V and 5 bases from J, the junction kept 5 bases outside the gene matches. The CDR3 region is CASSRLAPETQYF. DNA for the CDR3: TGTGCCAGCAGTAGACTAGCGCCTGAGACCCAGTACTTC.

This sequence joins TRBV29-1 and TRBJ1-2, with D uncertain. V was clipped by 5 bases and J by 3 bases, with 7 bases between them. Germline V gene lookup returns CDR1 SQVTM and CDR2 ANQGSEA. CDR3 length equals 11 residues. CDR3 in DNA: TGCAGCGTTCGTGGGCACTATGGCTACACCTTC. Translation: CSVRGHYGYTF.

The chain carries TRBV19 and TRBJ1-1, with TRBD1 matching over 10 bases. The CDR3 is made up of 15 amino acids. V dropped 7 bases and J dropped 5; count of bases not matched to a gene: 10. The V gene's germline CDR1 is LNHDA and CDR2 SQIVND (reference sequence). CDR3 loop: CASTGAGTGETEAFF. CDR3 bases: TGTGCCAGTACCGGGGCCGGGACAGGGGAAACTGAAGCTTTCTTT.

CDR3 in amino acids: CATSRDARNTEAFF. For the CDR3, the DNA is TGTGCCACCAGCAGAGATGCTAGGAACACTGAAGCTTTCTTT. The rearrangement links TRBV15 to TRBJ1-1; D is unclear. The germline CDR1 and CDR2 sequences are LNHNV and YYDKDF (reference sequence). The CDR3 consists of 14 residues. V shed 0 bases and J shed 1 base, with 6 bases lying between them.

V and J are TRBV6-5 and TRBJ1-2; no clear D gene. Germline V lookup: CDR1 MNHEY, CDR2 SVGAGI. V shed 0 bases and J shed 7 bases, with 9 bases lying between them. CDR3 length: 13 residues. The CDR3 sequence: CASSYSSGSGYTF. The CDR3 DNA is TGTGCCAGCAGTTACTCATCCGGGTCTGGCTACACCTTC.

This chain connects TRBV10-3 to TRBJ1-6; a possible D gene is TRBD1 (5 bases). The CDR3 runs to 13 residues. Germline-derived CDR1 and CDR2 are ENHRY and SYGVKD. Trimming removed 7 bases from V and 5 bases from J, with 9 bases in between. CDR3 sequence reads: CAINAGDNSPLHF. As DNA, the CDR3 is TGTGCCATCAATGCGGGGGATAATTCACCCCTCCACTTT.

The gene calls are TRBV2 and TRBJ1-4, with TRBD1 matching over 9 bases. The CDR3 has 18 amino acids. The germline V gene encodes CDR1 SNHLY and CDR2 FYNNEI. V lost 6 bases, J lost 8 bases, and 19 bases stayed unmatched. CDR3 in amino acids: CASRGSGQGRLRVEKLFF. As DNA, the CDR3 is TGTGCCAGCAGGGGATCGGGACAGGGACGATTGCGGGTCGAAAAACTGTTTTTT.

This chain uses TRBV5-1 with TRBJ2-7; TRBD1 matches at 10 bases. Germline V gene lookup returns CDR1 SGHRS and CDR2 YFSETQ. J gave up 5 bases and V 2 bases, and 4 bases lay outside the gene matches. There are 14 residues in the CDR3. The CDR3 reads CASSFGTGADEQYF. DNA for the CDR3: TGCGCCAGCAGCTTCGGGACAGGGGCCGACGAGCAGTACTTC.

This clone came up once. V and J are TRBV19 and TRBJ1-1; a possible D gene is TRBD1 (6 bases). The CDR3 extends over 13 amino acids. V lost 10 bases and J 3 bases, leaving 15 bases between the germline ends. Germline-derived CDR1 and CDR2 are LNHDA and SQIVND (reference sequence). In DNA form, the CDR3 reads TGTGCCACCAAAACCGACAGGTACACTGAAGCTTTCTTT. It yields the protein CATKTDRYTEAFF. The full variable domain, its missing parts supplied by reference TRBV19 and TRBJ1-1, is DGGITQSPKYLFRKEGQNVTLSCEQNLNHDAMYWYRQDPGQGLRLIYYSQIVNDFQKGDIAEGYSVSREKKESFPLTVTSAQKNPTAFYLCATKTDRYTEAFFGQGTRLTVV.

This clone was found once. The chain carries TRBV15 and TRBJ1-1; D unclear. The CDR3 is made up of 14 amino acids. The V end was cut by 3 bases, the J end by 6 bases, with 14 bases between. CDR1 LNHNV and CDR2 YYDKDF come from the germline V gene (reference sequence). The CDR3 DNA sequence: TGTGCCACCAGCAGCCCGGGAGCCGCGGCTGAAGCTTTCTTT. Encoded protein: CATSSPGAAAEAFF.

This clone was detected only a few times. The chain uses TRBV7-9 and TRBJ1-1, with D possibly being TRBD1 (5 bases). The CDR3 contains 16 residues. V shed 5 bases and J shed 1 base, with 17 bases lying between them. CDR1 is SEHNR, CDR2 FQNEAQ, per germline (reference sequence). The CDR3 protein is CASSPYQGEWNTEAFF. The DNA of the CDR3 is TGTGCCAGCAGCCCCTACCAGGGCGAATGGAACACTGAAGCTTTCTTT.

The chain is built from TRBV7-6 and TRBJ2-7, with D perhaps matching TRBD2 (7 bases). Germline lookup yields CDR1 SGHVS and CDR2 FNYEAQ. This CDR3 has 14 amino acids. V lost 5 bases, J lost 3 bases, and 14 bases lay in between. This chain's CDR3 is CASSEQGGGYEQYF. The CDR3 DNA follows: TGTGCCAGCAGCGAACAAGGGGGGGGCTACGAGCAGTACTTC.

This clone has just one count. The gene calls are TRBV7-6 and TRBJ2-2; 9 nucleotides align to TRBD1. CDR1 and CDR2 from the germline V gene are SGHVS and FNYEAQ. The CDR3 covers 15 residues. Trimming took 3 bases from V and 5 from J; bases not matched to a gene: 4. As DNA, the CDR3 is TGTGCCAGCAGCTTTGGACAGGGGTATACCGGGGAGCTGTTTTTT. Translation gives CASSFGQGYTGELFF.

The chain recombines TRBV2 with TRBJ2-5, with TRBD2 matching over 14 bases. This CDR3 is built from 14 residues. CDR1 is SNHLY and CDR2 is FYNNEI in the germline V gene. V dropped 6 bases and J dropped 5; count of bases not matched to a gene: 2. The CDR3 nucleotides read TGTGCCAGCAGGGGACTAGCGGGAGTGGAGACCCAGTACTTC. This sequence encodes CASRGLAGVETQYF.

This sequence joins TRBV7-9 and TRBJ1-2; TRBD1 aligns across 11 bases. This CDR3 spans 15 amino acids. V was clipped by 5 bases and J by 4 bases; unmatched bases: 6. CDR1 and CDR2 from the germline V gene are SEHNR and FQNEAQ (reference sequence). The CDR3 DNA reads as TGTGCCAGCAGCGAGAGGGACAGGGGGAGCTATGGCTACACCTTC. It specifies CASSERDRGSYGYTF.

The chain carries TRBV10-3 and TRBJ2-7, with 8 bases that match TRBD1. The CDR3 is 15 amino acids. After removal of 3 bases from V and 5 bases from J, the junction contained 9 bases not matched to a gene. The V gene's germline CDR1 is ENHRY and CDR2 SYGVKD. The CDR3 coding sequence is TGTGCCATCAGTGACGGACAGGGCCCCAAGGACGAGCAGTACTTC. Encoded protein: CAISDGQGPKDEQYF.

The rearrangement links TRBV7-2 to TRBJ1-5, with 7 bases fitting TRBD1. With 8 bases clipped from V and 2 bases from J, the junction kept 9 bases outside the gene matches. This CDR3 has 15 amino acids. CDR1 SGHTA and CDR2 FQGNSA come from the germline V gene. The CDR3 nucleotides read TGTGCCAGCGGGTGGGGACAGATGGGCAATCAGCCCCAGCATTTT. Its translation is CASGWGQMGNQPQHF.

Here the CDR3 reads CASRAGAYEQYF. In DNA, the CDR3 is TGTGCCAGCAGAGCCGGGGCCTACGAGCAGTACTTC. The chain has TRBV6-1 and TRBJ2-7; TRBD2 might be the D (5 bases). The length of the CDR3 is 12 residues. The germline gives CDR1 MNHNS, CDR2 SASEGT. Trimming shortened V by 6 bases and J by 2 bases, and 8 bases separated the two germline ends.

This chain joins TRBV5-8 and TRBJ2-4, with a weak D call TRBD2 (7 bases). The V end was cut by 6 bases, the J end by 6 bases, with 16 bases between. The germline CDR1 and CDR2 sequences are SGHTS and YDEGEE. The CDR3 contains 14 residues. CDR3 loop: CASTRGAIVNIQYF. Written as DNA, the CDR3 is TGTGCCAGCACCCGGGGGGCCATAGTAAACATTCAGTACTTC.

The rearrangement links TRBV5-1 to TRBJ2-3; the match to TRBD2 covers 8 bases. This CDR3 has 14 residues. Germline CDR1 SGHRS, CDR2 YFSETQ. The V segment lost 2 bases and the J segment 6 bases; nucleotides outside the gene matches: 5. The CDR3 protein is CASSLTSGVDTQYF. In nucleotides, the CDR3 is TGCGCCAGCAGCTTAACTAGCGGCGTGGATACGCAGTATTTT.